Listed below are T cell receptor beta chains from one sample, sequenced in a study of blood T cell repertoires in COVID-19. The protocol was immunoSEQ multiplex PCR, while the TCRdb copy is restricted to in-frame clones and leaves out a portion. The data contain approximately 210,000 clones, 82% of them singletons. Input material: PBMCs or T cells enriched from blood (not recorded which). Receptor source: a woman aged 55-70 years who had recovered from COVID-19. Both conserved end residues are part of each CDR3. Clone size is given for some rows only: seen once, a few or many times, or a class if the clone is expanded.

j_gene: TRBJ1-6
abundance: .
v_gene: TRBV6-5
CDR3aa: CASGADRGSNSPLHF

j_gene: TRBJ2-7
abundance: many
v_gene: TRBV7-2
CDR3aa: CASSLGGLAGASYEQYF

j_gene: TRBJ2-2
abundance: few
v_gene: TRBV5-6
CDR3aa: CASSRPLTANTGELFF

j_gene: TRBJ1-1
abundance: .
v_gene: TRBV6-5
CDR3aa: CASSYSYRETEAFF

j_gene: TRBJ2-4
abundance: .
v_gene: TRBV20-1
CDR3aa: CSAGGRNIQYF

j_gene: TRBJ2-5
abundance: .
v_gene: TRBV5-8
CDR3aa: CASSQSGQGVRETQYF

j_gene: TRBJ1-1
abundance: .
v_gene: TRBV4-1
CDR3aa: CASRPILRGTEAFF

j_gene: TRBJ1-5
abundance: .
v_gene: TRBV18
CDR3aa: CASSPYNRGGQPQHF

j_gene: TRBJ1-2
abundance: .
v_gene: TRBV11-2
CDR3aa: CASSLRTGGLDGYTF

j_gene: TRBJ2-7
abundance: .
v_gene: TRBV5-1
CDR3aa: CASSLGVTSGVSSYEQYF

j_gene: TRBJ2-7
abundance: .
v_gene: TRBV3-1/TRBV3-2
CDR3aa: CASSPGTYEQYF

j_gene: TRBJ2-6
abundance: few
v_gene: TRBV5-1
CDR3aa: CASSLVEAGANVLTF

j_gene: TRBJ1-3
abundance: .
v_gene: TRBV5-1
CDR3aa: CASSSAPGASGNTIYF